The 6 T cell receptor beta chains given below trace back to one sample, sequenced in a study of blood T cell repertoires in COVID-19. Sequencing was performed with immunoSEQ multiplex PCR; in TCRdb, only in-frame clones are kept and a portion is missing. Of some 160,000 clones detected, approximately 91% appear once; the ten largest clones hold 4.5% to 5%. Sequences were obtained from peripheral blood. The origin of the receptors is a young man with COVID-19, enrolled during active disease.

The CDR3 here is CASSFGQQETQYF. The CDR3 nucleotides read TGCGCCAGCAGCTTTGGACAACAAGAGACCCAGTACTTC. This sequence joins TRBV5-1 and TRBJ2-5; D is possibly TRBD1 (5 bases). The germline gives CDR1 SGHRS, CDR2 YFSETQ. V was cut by 2 bases and J by 2 bases, with 7 bases left in between. The CDR3 spans 13 residues. The complete variable domain, with remaining parts taken from reference TRBV5-1 and TRBJ2-5, reads KAGVTQTPRYLIKTRGQQVTLSCSPISGHRSVSWYQQTPGQGLQFLFEYFSETQRNKGNFPGRFSGRQFSNSRSEMNVSTLELGDSALYLCASSFGQQETQYFGPGTRLLVL.

The chain uses TRBV5-6 and TRBJ1-2; no clear D gene. V was shortened by 1 base and J by 7 bases, with 5 bases between the two germline ends. The CDR3 runs to 11 residues. Germline V lookup: CDR1 SGHDT, CDR2 YYEEEE. The CDR3 region has the DNA TGTGCCAGCAGCTTGAGCTCTGGCTACACCTTC. It specifies CASSLSSGYTF.

The V gene is TRBV13, the J gene TRBJ1-1; 9 bases are a match to TRBD1. The CDR3 loop spans 16 amino acids. The germline gives CDR1 PRHDT, CDR2 FYEKMQ (reference sequence). V lost 0 bases and J lost 1; bases outside the gene matches: 3. CDR3 in DNA: TGTGCCAGCAGCTTAGGCGTGGGACAGGGGAACACTGAAGCTTTCTTT. Its translation is CASSLGVGQGNTEAFF.

The chain recombines TRBV7-8 with TRBJ1-1, with 8 positions matching TRBD1. With 5 bases clipped from V and 0 bases from J, the junction kept 8 bases outside the gene matches. The germline V gene encodes CDR1 SGHVS and CDR2 FQNEAQ. This CDR3 has 16 amino acids. CDR3 in amino acids: CASSIRTGLLNTEAFF. CDR3 coding DNA: TGTGCCAGCAGCATACGGACAGGGCTTTTGAACACTGAAGCTTTCTTT.

The genes are TRBV30 and TRBJ1-2, with 8 bases fitting TRBD1. The CDR3 covers 13 residues. With V trimmed by 4 bases and J by 3 bases, 4 bases remained unmatched. Germline loops: CDR1 GTSNPN, CDR2 SVGIG (reference sequence). This CDR3 reads CAWTPDRDYGYTF. CDR3 nucleotides: TGTGCCTGGACCCCGGACAGGGACTATGGCTACACCTTC.

CDR3 region: CASSDTRDEQYF. In DNA, the CDR3 is TGCGCCAGCAGTGACACCAGGGACGAGCAGTACTTC. The V call is TRBV10-1, the J call TRBJ2-7; tentatively, D is TRBD1 (5 bases). Per germline, CDR1 WNHNN and CDR2 SYGVQD (reference sequence). The CDR3 spans 12 residues. The V gene lost 3 bases and the J gene lost 5 bases, with 8 bases spanning the gap.